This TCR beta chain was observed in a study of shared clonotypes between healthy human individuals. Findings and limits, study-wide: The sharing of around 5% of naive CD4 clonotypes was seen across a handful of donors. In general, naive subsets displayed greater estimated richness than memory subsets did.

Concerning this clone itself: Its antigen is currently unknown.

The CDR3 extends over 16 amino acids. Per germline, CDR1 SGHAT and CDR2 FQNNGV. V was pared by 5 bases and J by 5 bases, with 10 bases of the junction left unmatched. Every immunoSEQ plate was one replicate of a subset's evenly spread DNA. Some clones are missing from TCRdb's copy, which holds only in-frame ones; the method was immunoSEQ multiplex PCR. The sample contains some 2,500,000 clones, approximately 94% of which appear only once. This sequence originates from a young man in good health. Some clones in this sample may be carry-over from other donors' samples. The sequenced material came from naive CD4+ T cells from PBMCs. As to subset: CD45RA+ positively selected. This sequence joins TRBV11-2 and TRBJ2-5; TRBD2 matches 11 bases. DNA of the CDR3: TGTGCCAGCAGCAATCATCTAGCGGGAGGAATGGAGACCCAGTACTTC. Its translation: CASSNHLAGGMETQYF.